The T cell receptor (beta chain) described here comes from a study of technical replicates of blood from a handful of donors. Sequencing used immunoSEQ multiplex PCR; TCRdb keeps in-frame clones, though not all of them. This table has tens of thousands of clones, roughly 94% appearing once. The germline V and J ends were trimmed by 4 bases and 1 base, with 16 bases remaining between them. This CDR3 comprises 16 residues. CDR1 is SGHRS and CDR2 is YFSETQ in the germline V gene. This clonotype was obtained from a human donor in good health. The sequenced material came from T cells isolated from PBMCs. The chain links TRBV5-1 to TRBJ2-3, with D tentatively TRBD2 (5 bases). The CDR3 spells CASSLSVSVGTDTQYF. The DNA for the CDR3 is TGCGCCAGCAGCCTATCAGTTAGCGTAGGCACAGATACGCAGTATTTT.